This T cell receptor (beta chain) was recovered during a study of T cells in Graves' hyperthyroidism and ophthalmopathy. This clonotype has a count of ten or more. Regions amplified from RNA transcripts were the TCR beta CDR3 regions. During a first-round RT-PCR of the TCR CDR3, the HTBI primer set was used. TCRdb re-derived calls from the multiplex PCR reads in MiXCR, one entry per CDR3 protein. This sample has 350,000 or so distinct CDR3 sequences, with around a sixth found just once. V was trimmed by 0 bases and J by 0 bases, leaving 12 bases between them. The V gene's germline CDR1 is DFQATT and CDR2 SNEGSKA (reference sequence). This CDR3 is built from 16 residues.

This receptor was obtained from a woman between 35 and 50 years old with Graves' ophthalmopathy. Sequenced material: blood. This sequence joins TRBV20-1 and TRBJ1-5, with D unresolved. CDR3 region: CSAREADGYSNQPQHF. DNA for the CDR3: TGCAGTGCTAGAGAAGCGGACGGTTATAGCAATCAGCCCCAGCATTTT.